The clone carrying this TCR beta chain was seen repeatedly, ten times or more. These patients, aged 18 to 65, had recently diagnosed hyperthyroidism lasting under 2 months. Extraction of PBMCs used roughly 9.4 ml of fresh peripheral blood. Template material for amplifying TCR beta CDR3 regions consisted of RNA transcripts. HTBI primers were the set used in a first-round RT-PCR of the TCR CDR3. TCRdb reprocessed the multiplex PCR reads via MiXCR and lists one record per CDR3 protein. The sample has about 560,000 distinct CDR3 sequences, around 15% seen once; the top ten hold about 20%. This entry is derived from a study of T cells in Graves' hyperthyroidism and ophthalmopathy. Per the germline V gene, CDR1 is SEHNR and CDR2 is FQNEAQ (reference sequence). Trimming cost V 1 base and J 3 bases, with 7 bases left between them. The CDR3 runs to 14 residues.

The chain employs TRBV7-9 and TRBJ2-4, with D perhaps assigned TRBD1 or TRBD2 (5 bases each). Source material: blood. The TCR originated in a woman aged 18-29 years with Graves' hyperthyroidism. This CDR3 reads CASSLEGRKNIQYF. CDR3 bases: TGTGCCAGCAGCTTAGAGGGACGCAAAAACATTCAGTACTTC.